Each of the 19 T cell receptor beta chains below was sequenced from the same sample in a study of fetal regulatory T cell absence and autoimmunity. TCRdb keeps only in-frame clones here, not all; method: immunoSEQ multiplex PCR. Of some 87,000 clones in the sample, roughly 70% were seen once. The sequenced material came from pancreas tissue. The receptors here all came from a male donor with IPEX syndrome.

The chain carries TRBV6-6 and TRBJ2-7, with 8 bases matching TRBD2. The CDR3 extends over 16 amino acids. Germline trimming cut 2 bases from V and 3 bases from J; bases unmatched to any gene: 9. Looked up from germline, CDR1 is MNHNY and CDR2 is SVGAGI (reference sequence). The CDR3 DNA sequence: TGTGCCAGCAGTTACGGGGGGTATACTAGCGGCTACGAGCAGTACTTC. This translates into CASSYGGYTSGYEQYF.

The V and J genes are TRBV19 and TRBJ1-2, with TRBD1 matching over 11 bases. The CDR3 totals 15 residues. CDR1 is LNHDA, CDR2 SQIVND, per germline (reference sequence). After removal of 1 base from V and 4 bases from J, the junction contained 2 bases not matched to a gene. Here the CDR3 DNA reads TGTGCCAGTAGTATAGCCGGGACAGGGGGCTATGGCTACACCTTC. Protein product: CASSIAGTGGYGYTF.

This clone was observed a single time. The DNA of the CDR3 is TGCGCCAGCAGCCAGACGGGACTAGCCAATGAGCAGTTCTTC. Translated, it gives CASSQTGLANEQFF. The rearrangement uses TRBV4-1 and TRBJ2-1; 9 bases are a match to TRBD2. CDR1 and CDR2 from the germline V gene are MGHRA and YSYEKL. Losses at the gene ends were 3 bases for V and 6 bases for J; bases not matched to a gene: 3. This CDR3 contains 14 residues.

CDR3 amino acids: CASQRYNEQFF. Written as DNA, the CDR3 is TGCGCCAGCCAGAGATACAATGAGCAGTTCTTC. The chain employs TRBV5-1 and TRBJ2-1, with no clear D. CDR3 length equals 11 residues. V lost 7 bases and J lost 4, with 6 bases in between. CDR1 and CDR2 (germline): SGHRS, YFSETQ.

This clone has more than one count but fewer than ten. J is TRBJ2-7 and V is TRBV2; 8 bases map to TRBD2. The germline gives CDR1 SNHLY, CDR2 FYNNEI. The CDR3 has 14 residues. J lost 7 bases, V lost 5 bases, and 10 bases had no gene match. CDR3 in amino acids: CASSSSGRGAEQYF. The CDR3 region has the DNA TGTGCCAGCAGTTCCAGCGGGAGAGGGGCGGAGCAGTACTTC.

The chain couples TRBV10-3 to TRBJ2-5, with 7 positions matching TRBD2. Germline CDR1 ENHRY, CDR2 SYGVKD. The CDR3 is made up of 14 amino acids. Unmatched junction bases numbered 6, after V lost 8 bases and J lost 0 bases. The CDR3 reads CAIASSGNQETQYF. As DNA, the CDR3 is TGTGCCATCGCTTCTAGCGGAAACCAAGAGACCCAGTACTTC.

There are a few counts of this clone. The J gene is TRBJ1-2, the V gene TRBV6-5; tentative D call: TRBD1 (5 bases). Germline CDR1 is MNHEY and CDR2 is SVGAGI. The CDR3 consists of 14 residues. V lost 5 bases and J lost 1, with 11 bases in between. The CDR3 protein is CASSRDGFNYGYTF. For the CDR3, the DNA is TGTGCCAGCAGTCGGGACGGGTTTAACTATGGCTACACCTTC.

This clone was detected only once. The chain carries TRBV30 and TRBJ1-1, with D hard to call. The CDR3 is 14 amino acids. Germline CDR1 is GTSNPN and CDR2 is SVGIG (reference sequence). The V and J ends lost 8 bases and 1 base respectively, with 17 bases between them. The CDR3 region has the DNA TGTGCCCGGGCGACGGGCAGGAGGAACACTGAAGCTTTCTTT. It specifies CARATGRRNTEAFF. Using reference TRBV30 and TRBJ1-1 for the parts outside the CDR3, the full variable domain is SQTIHQWPATLVQPVGSPLSLECTVEGTSNPNLYWYRQAAGRGLQLLFYSVGIGQISSEVPQNLSASRPQDRQFILSSKKLLLSDSGFYLCARATGRRNTEAFFGQGTRLTVV.

The chain is built from TRBV6-4 and TRBJ2-7; 16 positions agree with TRBD2. Germline loops: CDR1 MRHNA, CDR2 SNTAGT. The CDR3 contains 15 residues. Trimming removed 6 bases from V and 6 bases from J; junction bases left unmatched: 5. CDR3 region: CASSEGLAGGCEQYF. For the CDR3, the DNA is TGTGCCAGCAGCGAGGGACTAGCGGGGGGGTGCGAGCAGTACTTC.

This clone occurred a few times. The rearrangement uses TRBV29-1 and TRBJ2-7; 7 bases map to TRBD2. The CDR3 covers 13 residues. With V trimmed by 7 bases and J by 1 base, 7 bases remained unmatched. Germline CDR1 reads SQVTM; CDR2 reads ANQGSEA. The CDR3 region is CSGSLADSYEQYF. The CDR3 bases are TGCAGCGGGTCTCTAGCGGATTCCTACGAGCAGTACTTC.

The V and J genes are TRBV7-9 and TRBJ2-7; D tentatively fits TRBD1 or TRBD2 (5 bases each). The CDR3 covers 14 residues. Germline loops: CDR1 SEHNR, CDR2 FQNEAQ (reference sequence). The V end was cut by 5 bases, the J end by 0 bases, with 11 bases between. DNA of the CDR3: TGTGCCAGCAGCGTATGGGACGTCTCCTACGAGCAGTACTTC. This encodes CASSVWDVSYEQYF.

The chain has TRBV4-2 and TRBJ2-1; 10 nucleotides match TRBD2. Germline V gives CDR1 LGHNA, CDR2 YNFKEQ. Germline trimming cut 0 bases from V and 4 bases from J; bases unmatched to any gene: 0. The CDR3 has 15 residues. The chain's CDR3 is CASSQEGLAYNEQFF. CDR3 DNA: TGTGCCAGCAGCCAAGAGGGACTAGCGTACAATGAGCAGTTCTTC.

J is TRBJ2-7 and V is TRBV6-1, with 8 bases that match TRBD2. This CDR3 has 17 amino acids. CDR1 is MNHNS and CDR2 is SASEGT in the germline V gene. V trimming: 4 bases; J trimming: 5 bases; junction bases outside the gene matches: 16. In nucleotides, the CDR3 is TGTGCCAGCAGTGGCCGGACAGTCGGGGGGGTGAACCACGAGCAGTACTTC. Residues: CASSGRTVGGVNHEQYF.

The rearrangement uses TRBV7-8 and TRBJ1-2, with D perhaps matching TRBD1 (5 bases). The V gene lost 2 bases and the J gene lost 6 bases, with 13 bases spanning the gap. CDR1 and CDR2 from the germline V gene are SGHVS and FQNEAQ. The CDR3 extends over 14 amino acids. Written as DNA, the CDR3 is TGTGCCAGCAGCTTAAACACAGGCCATAATGGCTACACCTTC. Protein: CASSLNTGHNGYTF.

The chain couples TRBV9 to TRBJ2-3, with no clear D. Germline CDR1 is SGDLS and CDR2 is YYNGEE. CDR3 length: 12 amino acids. Trimming took 7 bases from V and 0 from J, leaving 6 bases between them. The CDR3: CASSQSTDTQYF. Here the CDR3 DNA reads TGTGCCAGCTCGCAGAGCACAGATACGCAGTATTTT.

The chain carries TRBV30 and TRBJ2-1; 8 positions match TRBD1. There are 14 residues in the CDR3. J lost 3 bases, V lost 0 bases, and 1 base had no gene match. Germline V gene sequence: CDR1 GTSNPN, CDR2 SVGIG (reference sequence). The CDR3 DNA sequence: TGTGCCTGGAGTGTAACAGGGGGCTACAATGAGCAGTTCTTC. Translated: CAWSVTGGYNEQFF.

The chain is built from TRBV11-2 and TRBJ1-1, with a possible D match to TRBD1 (5 bases). Per the germline V gene, CDR1 is SGHAT and CDR2 is FQNNGV. The CDR3 sequence is 13 residues long. V shed 2 bases and J shed 1 base, with 5 bases lying between them. CDR3 bases: TGTGCCAGCAGCTTAACAGGGAACACTGAAGCTTTCTTT. Its protein product is CASSLTGNTEAFF.

V is TRBV7-6 and J is TRBJ2-3; 14 bases fit TRBD2. Per germline, CDR1 SGHVS and CDR2 FNYEAQ. The CDR3 runs 18 residues. After removal of 4 bases from V and 0 bases from J, the junction contained 6 bases not matched to a gene. The CDR3 loop is CASSSGLAGGMSTDTQYF. CDR3 DNA sequence: TGTGCCAGCAGCTCCGGACTAGCGGGAGGCATGAGCACAGATACGCAGTATTTT. The complete variable domain, with remaining parts taken from reference TRBV7-6 and TRBJ2-3, reads GAGVSQSPRYKVTKRGQDVALRCDPISGHVSLYWYRQALGQGPEFLTYFNYEAQQDKSGLPNDRFSAERPEGSISTLTIQRTEQRDSAMYRCASSSGLAGGMSTDTQYFGPGTRLTVL.

The chain employs TRBV29-1 and TRBJ2-3; 10 bases agree with TRBD2. In germline, CDR1 is SQVTM, CDR2 ANQGSEA. V gave up 6 bases and J gave up 8 bases; unmatched junction bases: 8. The CDR3 totals 13 residues. In DNA, the CDR3 is TGCAGCGTCCTAGCGGGAGAGATACGTACGCAGTATTTT. Translated: CSVLAGEIRTQYF.